The 21 T cell receptor beta chains below come from one sample, sequenced in a study of blood T cells in healthy people across ages. Next came a second PCR, run for about 6 to 11 cycles, which used a sample-barcoded 5' primer along with a J-beta primer mix. TCRdb ran MiXCR on the 5' RACE reads and lists one entry per CDR3 protein. The sample contains some 880,000 distinct CDR3 sequences, under 40% of which appear only once. The sample consisted of blood. These receptors all stem from a man younger than 35 in good health.

This clonotype was counted a few times. This chain joins TRBV13 and TRBJ2-3; 12 bases are a match to TRBD2. This CDR3 has 17 residues. V was pared by 5 bases and J by 2 bases, with 8 bases of the junction left unmatched. The germline V gene has CDR1 PRHDT and CDR2 FYEKMQ (reference sequence). The chain's CDR3 is CASSPGLAGTLTDTQYF. The CDR3 region has the DNA TGTGCCAGCAGCCCCGGACTAGCGGGGACCCTCACAGATACGCAGTATTTT. The whole variable domain, remainder taken from reference TRBV13 and TRBJ2-3, is AAGVIQSPRHLIKEKRETATLKCYPIPRHDTVYWYQQGPGQDPQFLISFYEKMQSDKGSIPDRFSAQQFSDYHSELNMSSLELGDSALYFCASSPGLAGTLTDTQYFGPGTRLTVL.

This sequence joins TRBV20-1 and TRBJ2-3; no reliable D call. Trimming cost V 6 bases and J 2 bases, with 15 bases left between them. The length of the CDR3 is 14 residues. Per germline, CDR1 DFQATT and CDR2 SNEGSKA (reference sequence). For the CDR3, the DNA is TGCAGTGCAACCATGGATCTGACCACAGATACGCAGTATTTT. As protein: CSATMDLTTDTQYF.

The chain couples TRBV25-1 to TRBJ2-7; D uncertain. The CDR3 spans 15 residues. Looked up from germline, CDR1 is MGHDK and CDR2 is SYGVNS. V gave up 1 base and J gave up 0 bases, with 10 bases separating them. CDR3 sequence: CASSEWATDSYEQYF. The CDR3 DNA reads as TGTGCCAGCAGTGAATGGGCCACGGACTCCTACGAGCAGTACTTC.

The rearrangement links TRBV20-1 to TRBJ2-3; 8 bases align to TRBD1. V lost 3 bases to trimming and J lost 3 bases; unmatched junction nucleotides: 5. The CDR3 loop spans 14 amino acids. The germline gives CDR1 DFQATT, CDR2 SNEGSKA (reference sequence). CDR3 in amino acids: CSASHTGGTDTQYF. The CDR3 coding sequence is TGCAGTGCTAGTCACACAGGGGGGACAGATACGCAGTATTTT.

This clonotype was counted once. This chain uses TRBV7-9 with TRBJ1-4; 7 nucleotides line up with TRBD1. The CDR3 loop spans 18 amino acids. The V gene's germline CDR1 is SEHNR and CDR2 FQNEAQ (reference sequence). V trimming: 4 bases; J trimming: 0 bases; junction bases outside the gene matches: 11. CDR3 sequence reads: CASSSYRGGAATNEKLFF. In nucleotides, the CDR3 is TGTGCCAGCAGCTCCTACAGGGGAGGAGCGGCAACTAATGAAAAACTGTTTTTT.

The count of this clonotype is one. A much larger clone differs from this one at a single base, so this may be a read error. The chain joins TRBV4-3 to TRBJ1-2, with no clear D. The CDR3 length is 17 residues. The germline gives CDR1 LGHNA, CDR2 YSLEER. The V gene lost 1 base and the J gene lost 2 bases, with 17 bases spanning the gap. As DNA, the CDR3 is TGCGCCAGCAGCCAAGGATATATGGGCAGCAGAAACTATGGCTACACCTTC. This codes for CASSQGYMGSRNYGYTF.

V and J are TRBV12-3 or TRBV12-4 and TRBJ2-7; 13 bases line up with TRBD2. With V trimmed by 4 bases and J by 7 bases, 13 bases remained unmatched. This CDR3 contains 17 residues. The CDR3 DNA reads TGTGCCAGCAGTTCGGGACTAGCGGGGCGAGATCCCAATGAGCAGTACTTC. Protein: CASSSGLAGRDPNEQYF.

This clonotype was observed a few times. The rearrangement links TRBV20-1 to TRBJ1-5; D call uncertain. Germline CDR1 DFQATT, CDR2 SNEGSKA (reference sequence). V lost 2 bases to trimming and J lost 0 bases, with 2 bases between them. CDR3 length equals 12 residues. The CDR3 reads CSARNSNQPQHF. In DNA form, the CDR3 reads TGCAGTGCTAGAAATAGCAATCAGCCCCAGCATTTT.

This clonotype was picked up a small number of times. The CDR3 DNA sequence: TGCAGCGTTGAGGAGGGGGGAGGCTACACCTTC. Its protein product is CSVEEGGGYTF. This chain uses TRBV29-1 with TRBJ1-2; possible D gene TRBD1, 6 bases. The V gene lost 3 bases and the J gene lost 8 bases, with 10 bases spanning the gap. CDR1 and CDR2 (germline): SQVTM, ANQGSEA. The CDR3 totals 11 residues.

The chain employs TRBV20-1 and TRBJ2-4; D is unresolved. The CDR3 is 15 amino acids. The germline V gene encodes CDR1 DFQATT and CDR2 SNEGSKA (reference sequence). With 6 bases removed from V and 0 bases from J, the gap between germline ends came to 15 bases. The CDR3 DNA sequence: TGCAGTGCCGTGGGTGGGATTTTAGCCAAAAACATTCAGTACTTC. Protein sequence: CSAVGGILAKNIQYF.

For this clonotype: Possible read error: a much larger clone is one base away. The rearrangement uses TRBV19 and TRBJ2-1, with D possibly matching TRBD1 (6 bases). The end of the DNA is better explained by TRBJ2-7, so the J call may be wrong. The length of the CDR3 is 15 residues. Germline lookup yields CDR1 LNHDA and CDR2 SQIVND (reference sequence). The CDR3 spells CASGISRTDRNEQYF. CDR3 coding DNA: TGTGCCAGTGGGATATCTAGGACAGATCGGAATGAGCAGTACTTC.

The chain carries TRBV4-2 and TRBJ2-5; the D is unclear. The DNA end favors TRBJ2-7, so the J call may be wrong. From germline, CDR1 is LGHNA and CDR2 YNFKEQ. The CDR3 consists of 14 residues. CDR3 bases: TGTGCCAGCAGCCACGGAGTAGGAGACGACGAGCAGTACTTC. Amino acids: CASSHGVGDDEQYF.

The V gene is TRBV4-3, the J gene TRBJ1-4; maybe TRBD1 (5 bases). Germline V gene lookup returns CDR1 LGHNA and CDR2 YSLEER. V dropped 4 bases and J dropped 6 bases, with 12 bases sitting between them. There are 14 residues in the CDR3. For the CDR3, the DNA is TGCGCCAGCAGCCTTAGGGGAGGGGATGAAAAACTGTTTTTT. Protein: CASSLRGGDEKLFF.

The chain uses TRBV25-1 and TRBJ1-2; no clear D gene. This CDR3 is 13 amino acids long. Trimming shortened V by 3 bases and J by 4 bases, and 9 bases separated the two germline ends. Germline V gene data show CDR1 as MGHDK and CDR2 as SYGVNS. DNA for the CDR3: TGTGCCAGCAGTGACAACCTGGCCTATGGCTACACCTTC. Protein sequence: CASSDNLAYGYTF.

This clonotype was recorded a few times. The rearrangement links TRBV4-3 to TRBJ1-2; D remains unclear. This CDR3 contains 14 residues. Trimming removed 4 bases at V and 0 bases at J, with 9 bases between. CDR1 LGHNA and CDR2 YSLEER come from the germline V gene. As DNA, the CDR3 is TGCGCCAGCAGCCCTTACCGGACTAACTATGGCTACACCTTC. This sequence encodes CASSPYRTNYGYTF.

Concerning this clonotype: A much larger clone differs from this one at a single base, so this may be a read error. This chain links TRBV10-3 with TRBJ2-1, with 7 nucleotides matching TRBD1. The CDR3 covers 15 residues. Trimming took 3 bases from V and 13 from J; bases not matched to a gene: 15. Germline-derived CDR1 and CDR2 are ENHRY and SYGVKD. The CDR3 loop is CAISDLDRDQETQFF. In nucleotides, the CDR3 is TGTGCCATCAGTGATCTCGACAGGGACCAAGAGACCCAGTTCTTC.

The chain recombines TRBV7-9 with TRBJ2-5; possibly TRBD1 for D (6 bases). The J call is uncertain, as TRBJ2-7 better fits the DNA end. The germline V gene encodes CDR1 SEHNR and CDR2 FQNEAQ (reference sequence). The CDR3 sequence is 11 residues long. For the CDR3, the DNA is TGTGCCAGCCAGGGGACCTACGAGCAGTACTTC. Translation gives CASQGTYEQYF.

This clonotype was observed a handful of times. The gene calls are TRBV7-2 and TRBJ1-1, with D perhaps matching TRBD1 (5 bases). With 5 bases removed from V and 3 bases from J, the gap between germline ends came to 16 bases. This CDR3 has 15 residues. In germline, CDR1 is SGHTA, CDR2 FQGNSA. The CDR3 reads CASSPGTARYTEAFF. CDR3 in DNA: TGTGCCAGCAGCCCCGGGACGGCCCGCTACACTGAAGCTTTCTTT. Complete variable domain (other parts from reference TRBV7-2 and TRBJ1-1): GAGVSQSPSNKVTEKGKDVELRCDPISGHTALYWYRQSLGQGLEFLIYFQGNSAPDKSGLPSDRFSAERTGGSVSTLTIQRTQQEDSAVYLCASSPGTARYTEAFFGQGTRLTVV.

J is TRBJ1-2 and V is TRBV29-1; 9 bases align to TRBD1. V dropped 4 bases and J dropped 5; count of bases not matched to a gene: 8. From germline, CDR1 is SQVTM and CDR2 ANQGSEA. This CDR3 is built from 14 residues. The DNA for the CDR3 is TGCAGCGTTGGTGACAGGGGGTTTGGATATGGCTACACCTTC. This gives the protein CSVGDRGFGYGYTF.

Only a few counts were recorded for this clonotype. V and J are TRBV7-2 and TRBJ2-1; D ambiguous. The J call may be incorrect, as the DNA end agrees better with TRBJ2-7. From germline, CDR1 is SGHTA and CDR2 FQGNSA. This CDR3 is 14 amino acids long. The CDR3 reads CASSSSASYNEQYF. The CDR3 nucleotides are TGTGCCAGCAGCTCCTCAGCCTCCTACAATGAGCAGTACTTC.

This clonotype was counted many times. J is TRBJ1-1 and V is TRBV11-2, with D tentatively TRBD1 (6 bases). V dropped 4 bases and J dropped 2 bases, with 8 bases sitting between them. Germline CDR1 is SGHAT and CDR2 is FQNNGV. The length of the CDR3 is 13 residues. The CDR3 reads CASSSRGNTEAFF. CDR3 coding DNA: TGTGCCAGCAGCTCCAGGGGCAACACTGAAGCTTTCTTT.